This T cell receptor beta chain was sequenced for a study of T cells in Graves' hyperthyroidism and ophthalmopathy. Overall study: Peripheral blood was drawn at first diagnosis, prior to all treatment. Notes on the study in general: Ophthalmopathy cases were set apart from stable hyperthyroidism by a 13 V-J model. It was a median roughly 6.5 months before onset that the model predicted ophthalmopathy.

As concerns this clonotype: Its antigen remains unidentified.

Reasons for excluding patients were uncontrolled infection, other autoimmune disease, pregnancy or lactation. RNA transcripts gave rise to amplified TCR beta CDR3 regions. First-round RT-PCR of the TCR CDR3 relied on the HTBI primer set. MiXCR was run by TCRdb on the multiplex PCR reads, yielding one entry per CDR3 protein. This sample has about 640,000 distinct CDR3 sequences, with under 25% found just once. Sequenced material: blood. The TCR was taken from a man in his thirties or forties with Graves' ophthalmopathy.

The CDR3 here is CSGIDRVGGGYTF. Written as DNA, the CDR3 is TGCAGTGGAATCGACAGGGTCGGAGGAGGCTACACCTTC. The chain recombines TRBV20-1 with TRBJ1-2; TRBD1 matches 7 bases. Per germline, CDR1 DFQATT and CDR2 SNEGSKA (reference sequence). Unmatched junction bases numbered 13, after V lost 7 bases and J lost 8 bases. This CDR3 has 13 residues.